This record looks at one T cell receptor beta chain sequence and its context. The antigen remains unidentified. Repertoires were generated with immunoSEQ multiplex PCR, while TCRdb's copy carries only in-frame clones and drops some. Of fewer than 70,000 clones listed, around 87% were seen once; the top ten hold around 2.9%. This sample stems from a study of OX40 agonist ivuxolimab in advanced cancers. Blood samples were obtained at baseline, cycle 4 day 1, and cycle 7 day 1. Findings of the study overall: Antigens targeted by the expanded peripheral T cells were not determined. Among some nonresponders, normalized T-cell clonal expansion was also low. The study observed clonal expansion of CD4+ and CD8+ blood T cells by week 6 at 0.1 to 3.0 mg/kg.

CDR3 length equals 13 residues. The V and J ends lost 6 bases and 7 bases respectively, with 13 bases between them. Germline CDR1 MNHEY, CDR2 SVGAGI. The material sequenced was CD4+ or CD8+ T cells sorted from blood, taken in a trial of the OX40 agonist ivuxolimab. This sequence joins TRBV6-5 and TRBJ1-5, with no clear D. The TCR originated in an adult with an advanced solid tumor such as melanoma, head and neck, liver or kidney cancer. The CDR3 DNA sequence: TGTGCCAGCAGGCCGCGCCCGGGGCAGCCCCAGCATTTT. It yields the protein CASRPRPGQPQHF.